The 27 T cell receptor beta chains reported below all come from one sample, sequenced in a study of T-cell reconstitution after alpha-beta-depleted transplantation in children. This sample's TCRbeta library carried unique molecular identifier barcodes. TCRdb reprocessed the PCR reads via MiXCR and lists one record per CDR3 protein. Of about 460,000 distinct CDR3 sequences listed, about 10% are singletons. The sequencing here drew on PBMCs, taken before TCRalphabeta/CD19-depleted stem cell transplant. The source is a child aged 2 to 10 with inherited bone marrow failure, due to receive a stem cell transplant.

This clonotype was recorded many times. The chain couples TRBV6-1 to TRBJ2-7, with D perhaps matching TRBD1 (6 bases). Trimming pared 7 bases from V and 2 bases from J, leaving 15 bases between. The V gene's germline CDR1 is MNHNS and CDR2 SASEGT. The CDR3 sequence is 14 residues long. DNA of the CDR3: TGTGCCAGCACCGCAGGATGGGGGCCCTACGAGCAGTACTTC. Its translation is CASTAGWGPYEQYF.

This clonotype was counted many times. The chain couples TRBV27 to TRBJ2-4; 9 positions match TRBD2. J gave up 6 bases and V 8 bases, and 5 bases lay outside the gene matches. The CDR3 loop spans 13 amino acids. Germline V gene sequence: CDR1 MNHEY, CDR2 SMNVEV (reference sequence). The CDR3 protein is CASAGLASNIQYF. The CDR3 nucleotides are TGTGCCAGCGCCGGACTAGCGTCAAACATTCAGTACTTC.

This clonotype appeared many times. The rearrangement joins TRBV5-1 to TRBJ2-7, with 9 bases matching TRBD1. This CDR3 is 16 amino acids long. The trim removed 0 bases at V and 7 bases at J, leaving 11 bases unmatched. Germline lookup yields CDR1 SGHRS and CDR2 YFSETQ. CDR3 protein: CASSLGPPGQGLEQYF. The CDR3 DNA reads as TGCGCCAGCAGCTTGGGTCCCCCGGGACAGGGTCTGGAGCAGTACTTC.

About this clonotype itself: This may come from a read error, since a much larger clone is one base off. The chain recombines TRBV20-1 with TRBJ2-1; 11 bases align to TRBD2. CDR1 DFQATT and CDR2 SNEGSKA come from the germline V gene (reference sequence). V dropped 5 bases and J dropped 4; count of bases not matched to a gene: 4. This CDR3 is built from 14 residues. This CDR3 reads CSASGTSGYNEQFF. The DNA for the CDR3 is TGCAGTGCTTCCGGGACTAGCGGTTACAATGAGCAGTTCTTC.

In its sample, this clonotype was seen many times. The rearrangement links TRBV28 to TRBJ2-1, with D possibly being TRBD2 (5 bases). The CDR3 runs to 14 residues. Germline CDR1 reads MDHEN; CDR2 reads SYDVKM. The ends were cut back, 8 bases at V and 8 bases at J, with 19 bases in the middle. In DNA, the CDR3 is TGTGCCAGCGGAGGAATACAGATCATAGATGAGCAGTTCTTC. Translation gives CASGGIQIIDEQFF.

This clonotype was detected ten times or more. The rearrangement joins TRBV7-9 to TRBJ2-3; 11 nucleotides align to TRBD2. Per the germline V gene, CDR1 is SEHNR and CDR2 is FQNEAQ (reference sequence). The ends lost 4 bases at V and 8 bases at J; junction bases unmatched: 14. The CDR3 is 17 amino acids. CDR3 region: CASSSKTSGISSVTQYF. As DNA, the CDR3 is TGTGCCAGCAGCTCTAAGACTAGCGGGATCAGTTCGGTTACGCAGTATTTT.

This clonotype was observed many times. The chain recombines TRBV20-1 with TRBJ2-3; tentative D call: TRBD1 (6 bases). The germline CDR1 and CDR2 sequences are DFQATT and SNEGSKA (reference sequence). CDR3 length: 13 residues. V was pared by 8 bases and J by 1 base, with 13 bases between. The CDR3: CSQTGRRTDTQYF. In DNA, the CDR3 is TGCAGTCAAACAGGGAGACGCACAGATACGCAGTATTTT.

This clonotype was counted many times. The V call is TRBV28, the J call TRBJ2-1; D might be TRBD2 (5 bases). The V and J ends lost 6 bases and 8 bases respectively, with 26 bases between them. The CDR3 consists of 17 residues. The germline CDR1 and CDR2 sequences are MDHEN and SYDVKM. The CDR3 loop reads CASSKIFAYGNWDEQFF. The DNA of the CDR3 is TGTGCCAGCAGCAAGATTTTTGCCTACGGGAACTGGGATGAGCAGTTCTTC.

This clonotype was observed a handful of times. V and J are TRBV13 and TRBJ2-5; TRBD2 agrees at 8 bases. Germline loops: CDR1 PRHDT, CDR2 FYEKMQ (reference sequence). This CDR3 is 16 amino acids long. V lost 5 bases and J lost 5; bases outside the gene matches: 13. In DNA form, the CDR3 reads TGTGCCAGCAGCCTATCCCCCAGCGGGAGTGGGGAGACCCAGTACTTC. Residues: CASSLSPSGSGETQYF.

A remark on this clonotype: This may be a read error, as it is one base from a much larger clone. The gene calls are TRBV6-5 and TRBJ2-6; 10 bases fit TRBD1. This CDR3 is 17 amino acids long. In germline, CDR1 is MNHEY, CDR2 SVGAGI. J was trimmed by 6 bases and V by 2 bases; bases with no gene match: 7. As DNA, the CDR3 is TGTGCCAGCAGTTACGTGACAGGGGGCACTGAGGCCAACGTCCTGACTTTC. Its translation: CASSYVTGGTEANVLTF.

This clonotype was seen many times. The CDR3 protein is CSVGGTGLETQYF. The CDR3, as DNA: TGCAGCGTTGGAGGGACAGGGCTGGAGACCCAGTACTTC. The chain carries TRBV29-1 and TRBJ2-5; 9 bases are a match to TRBD1. From germline, CDR1 is SQVTM and CDR2 ANQGSEA. Trimming took 4 bases from V and 5 from J; bases not matched to a gene: 5. The CDR3 is 13 amino acids.

This clonotype was observed many times. This chain joins TRBV5-3 and TRBJ2-7; TRBD2 is a possible D gene (6 bases). TRBV5-3 is an ORF; its function is uncertain. V dropped 1 base and J dropped 3 bases, with 14 bases sitting between them. This CDR3 spans 15 amino acids. Here the CDR3 reads CARSLMGLQRYEQYF. Here the CDR3 DNA reads TGTGCCAGAAGCTTGATGGGACTCCAACGCTACGAGCAGTACTTC.

This clonotype was picked up a small number of times. The rearrangement links TRBV10-3 to TRBJ2-3, with 10 bases lining up with TRBD2. The ends lost 7 bases at V and 0 bases at J; junction bases unmatched: 4. This CDR3 is 15 amino acids long. Per the germline V gene, CDR1 is ENHRY and CDR2 is SYGVKD. The DNA of the CDR3 is TGTGCCATCATGGAGACTAGCGGGAGCACAGATACGCAGTATTTT. Its protein product is CAIMETSGSTDTQYF.

There are many counts of this clonotype. The chain employs TRBV12-3 or TRBV12-4 and TRBJ1-1; D is possibly TRBD1 (5 bases). Trimming removed 5 bases at V and 1 base at J, with 5 bases between. The CDR3 runs 12 residues. In DNA form, the CDR3 reads TGTGCCAGCAGTGGGGGGAACACTGAAGCTTTCTTT. This encodes CASSGGNTEAFF.

The chain employs TRBV19 and TRBJ1-5, with 9 bases aligning to TRBD1. The germline V gene has CDR1 LNHDA and CDR2 SQIVND (reference sequence). The J segment lost 4 bases and the V segment lost 6 bases, leaving 10 bases of the junction unmatched. This CDR3 is built from 16 residues. The CDR3 sequence: CASREADRGGNQPQHF. CDR3 nucleotides: TGTGCCAGTAGGGAAGCGGACAGGGGAGGGAATCAGCCCCAGCATTTT.

This clonotype was observed at least ten times. The V gene is TRBV7-2, the J gene TRBJ1-2; TRBD1 aligns across 8 bases. The V and J ends lost 5 bases and 5 bases, in that order; junction bases with no gene match: 10. The CDR3 has 15 amino acids. In germline, CDR1 is SGHTA, CDR2 FQGNSA. CDR3 protein: CASSELHQGAYGYTF. The CDR3 region has the DNA TGTGCCAGCAGCGAGTTGCATCAGGGGGCATATGGCTACACCTTC. The variable domain in full, with the rest retrieved from reference TRBV7-2 and TRBJ1-2, is GAGVSQSPSNKVTEKGKDVELRCDPISGHTALYWYRQSLGQGLEFLIYFQGNSAPDKSGLPSDRFSAERTGGSVSTLTIQRTQQEDSAVYLCASSELHQGAYGYTFGSGTRLTVV.

This clonotype was seen ten or more times. The chain uses TRBV11-2 and TRBJ1-4, with 7 positions matching TRBD1. This CDR3 has 15 residues. The germline V gene encodes CDR1 SGHAT and CDR2 FQNNGV. J lost 5 bases, V lost 5 bases, and 8 bases had no gene match. In nucleotides, the CDR3 is TGTGCCAGCAGCGGGCACAGGGGCCGGAATGAAAAACTGTTTTTT. Translated: CASSGHRGRNEKLFF. The full variable domain, rest sourced from reference TRBV11-2 and TRBJ1-4, is EAGVAQSPRYKIIEKRQSVAFWCNPISGHATLYWYQQILGQGPKLLIQFQNNGVVDDSQLPKDRFSAERLKGVDSTLKIQPAKLEDSAVYLCASSGHRGRNEKLFFGSGTQLSVL.

At least ten counts were recorded for this clonotype. The V and J genes are TRBV18 and TRBJ2-7; D unresolved. Germline V lookup: CDR1 KGHSH, CDR2 LQKENI. V was shortened by 4 bases and J by 4 bases, with 8 bases between the two germline ends. This CDR3 has 12 amino acids. The CDR3: CASSRTVYEQYF. CDR3 bases: TGTGCCAGCTCACGGACGGTTTACGAGCAGTACTTC.

A word on this clonotype: Sequence at one end of the junction differs from germline and may be a read error. This chain links TRBV20-1 with TRBJ2-1; weak D call: TRBD2 (6 bases). Germline loops: CDR1 DFQATT, CDR2 SNEGSKA (reference sequence). The CDR3 is 16 amino acids. CDR3 sequence: CSARVVGGSSYHEQFF. In DNA, the CDR3 is TGCAGTGCTAGAGTAGTCGGGGGATCTTCCTACCATGAGCAGTTCTTC.

This clonotype was seen many times. The chain has TRBV30 and TRBJ2-1; 7 bases fit TRBD2. The CDR3 contains 13 residues. Trimming cost V 3 bases and J 8 bases; bases outside gene matches: 7. The germline V gene encodes CDR1 GTSNPN and CDR2 SVGIG (reference sequence). CDR3 in amino acids: CAWRSGGRDEQFF. CDR3 nucleotides: TGTGCCTGGAGGTCTGGTGGGAGGGATGAGCAGTTCTTC.

This clonotype was detected ten times or more. CDR3 region: CASSPAGDGEQYF. In DNA form, the CDR3 reads TGTGCCAGCAGCCCAGCGGGAGACGGCGAGCAGTACTTC. The chain links TRBV9 to TRBJ2-7; 8 bases map to TRBD2. This CDR3 has 13 residues. CDR1 and CDR2 from the germline V gene are SGDLS and YYNGEE. Germline trimming cut 4 bases from V and 6 bases from J; bases unmatched to any gene: 6.

This clonotype was recorded many times. The CDR3 protein is CSAPSGGHTDTQYF. CDR3 in DNA: TGCAGTGCTCCAAGCGGGGGACACACAGATACGCAGTATTTT. The rearrangement links TRBV20-1 to TRBJ2-3; 8 bases map to TRBD2. V lost 5 bases, J lost 2 bases, and 6 bases stayed unmatched. CDR3 size: 14 residues. Germline CDR1 and CDR2: DFQATT and SNEGSKA (reference sequence).

This clonotype was detected ten times or more. The V call is TRBV12-3 or TRBV12-4, the J call TRBJ2-5; TRBD2 is a possible D gene (5 bases). Trimming left V 7 bases short and J 6 bases short, with 21 bases between. The CDR3 is 15 residues long. The CDR3 DNA reads TGTGCCAGCACCCGCCACCCGGGGTCGGGAAAGACCCAGTACTTC. Translating gives CASTRHPGSGKTQYF.

Ten or more counts support this clonotype. The chain links TRBV7-9 to TRBJ2-1, with 8 bases lining up with TRBD2. J lost 5 bases, V lost 4 bases, and 4 bases had no gene match. The CDR3 length is 14 residues. CDR1 and CDR2 (germline): SEHNR, FQNEAQ (reference sequence). This chain's CDR3 is CASSYSGANNEQFF. CDR3 nucleotides: TGTGCCAGCAGCTATAGCGGGGCCAACAATGAGCAGTTCTTC.

This clonotype was seen only a few times. The chain combines TRBV5-1 with TRBJ2-1; 7 positions match TRBD2. J lost 2 bases, V lost 0 bases, and 5 bases had no gene match. The CDR3 covers 16 residues. Germline V gene sequence: CDR1 SGHRS, CDR2 YFSETQ. The CDR3 coding sequence is TGCGCCAGCAGCTTGGTACTAGCGAGTGCCTACAATGAGCAGTTCTTC. Translated, it gives CASSLVLASAYNEQFF.

This clonotype was recorded a few times. V is TRBV10-3 and J is TRBJ2-1; 8 nucleotides align to TRBD2. The CDR3 totals 14 residues. J gave up 4 bases and V 10 bases, and 9 bases lay outside the gene matches. Germline loops: CDR1 ENHRY, CDR2 SYGVKD. The CDR3 is CATRSGSLYNEQFF. The CDR3 DNA reads TGTGCCACCAGGAGCGGGAGCCTTTACAATGAGCAGTTCTTC.

This clonotype was seen ten or more times. The chain is built from TRBV6-2 or TRBV6-3 and TRBJ2-1; 7 bases are shared with TRBD2. There are 15 residues in the CDR3. The junction had 15 bases not matched to a gene; V was cut back by 6 bases and J by 10 bases. The germline V gene has CDR1 MNHEY and CDR2 SVGEGT. CDR3 in DNA: TGTGCCAGCAGCAGGGACTACCCGACCCTCTCAGAGCAGTTCTTC. As protein: CASSRDYPTLSEQFF.